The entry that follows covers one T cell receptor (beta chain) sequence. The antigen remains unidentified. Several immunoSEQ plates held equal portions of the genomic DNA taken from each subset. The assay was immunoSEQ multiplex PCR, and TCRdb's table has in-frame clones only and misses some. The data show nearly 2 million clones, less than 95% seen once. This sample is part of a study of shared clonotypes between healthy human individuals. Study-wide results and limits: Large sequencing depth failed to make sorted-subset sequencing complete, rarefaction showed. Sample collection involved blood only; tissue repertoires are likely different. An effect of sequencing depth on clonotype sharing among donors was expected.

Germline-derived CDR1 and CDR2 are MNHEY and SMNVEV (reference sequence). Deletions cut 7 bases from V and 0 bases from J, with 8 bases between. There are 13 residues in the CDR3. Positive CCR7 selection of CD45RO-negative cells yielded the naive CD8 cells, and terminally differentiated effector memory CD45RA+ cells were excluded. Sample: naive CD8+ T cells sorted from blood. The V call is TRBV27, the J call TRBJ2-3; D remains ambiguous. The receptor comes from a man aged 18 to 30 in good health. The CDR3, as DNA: TGTGCCAGCACACATCGTAGCACAGATACGCAGTATTTT. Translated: CASTHRSTDTQYF.